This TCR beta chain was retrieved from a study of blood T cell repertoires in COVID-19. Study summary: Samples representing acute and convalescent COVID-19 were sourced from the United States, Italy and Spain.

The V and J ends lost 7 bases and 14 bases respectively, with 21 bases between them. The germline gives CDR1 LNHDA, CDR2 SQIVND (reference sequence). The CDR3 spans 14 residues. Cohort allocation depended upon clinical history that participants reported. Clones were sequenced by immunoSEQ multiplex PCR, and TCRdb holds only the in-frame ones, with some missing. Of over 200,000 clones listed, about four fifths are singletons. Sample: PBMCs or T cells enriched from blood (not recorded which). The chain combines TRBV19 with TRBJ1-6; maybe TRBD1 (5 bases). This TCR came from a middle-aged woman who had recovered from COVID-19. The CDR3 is CASTPRGLWVALHF. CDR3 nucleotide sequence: TGTGCCAGTACCCCAAGGGGCCTTTGGGTGGCCCTCCACTTT.